The rows below give T cell receptor beta chains drawn from one sample of a study of T cells after yellow fever vaccination. TCRdb re-called the 5' RACE reads through MiXCR, storing one row per CDR3 protein. The sample includes around 400,000 distinct CDR3 sequences, approximately 10% of them seen just once. The sequenced sample was PBMCs, obtained on the day of the first yellow fever vaccination. All receptors derive from a man aged 18 to 30 who received the YFV17D yellow fever vaccine. CDR3s include the opening cysteine and the closing phenylalanine or tryptophan. Fields, in order: D gene, clone size, J gene, CDR3 length, V gene, CDR3 DNA, CDR3 protein. The D gene is left open where the match is weak. Part of the rows lack a size; the others show once, few, many or a class for expanded clones.

d_call: TRBD1; clone_size: NA; j_call: TRBJ1-2; cdr3_length: 15; v_call: TRBV24-1; cdr3_nt: TGTGCCACCAGCGAGGCCGGGACAGCAAACTATGGCTACACCTTC; cdr3_aa: CATSEAGTANYGYTF
d_call: TRBD1; clone_size: NA; j_call: TRBJ2-3; cdr3_length: 15; v_call: TRBV20-1; cdr3_nt: TGCAGTGCTCCGACCGACAGGGCTAACACAGATACGCAGTATTTT; cdr3_aa: CSAPTDRANTDTQYF
d_call: NA; clone_size: NA; j_call: TRBJ1-2; cdr3_length: 15; v_call: TRBV5-1; cdr3_nt: TGCGCCAGCAGCTTAGAGGCAGGAGCTAACTATGGCTACACCTTC; cdr3_aa: CASSLEAGANYGYTF
d_call: NA; clone_size: few; j_call: TRBJ2-2; cdr3_length: 15; v_call: TRBV7-2; cdr3_nt: TGTGCCAGCAGCTTAGTTCTGGGGGGAAACGGGGAGCTGTTTTTT; cdr3_aa: CASSLVLGGNGELFF
d_call: TRBD2; clone_size: few; j_call: TRBJ2-5; cdr3_length: 18; v_call: TRBV5-1; cdr3_nt: TGCGCCAGCAGCTTGCCGGAGACTAGCGGGGGTTTCCAAGAGACCCAGTACTTC; cdr3_aa: CASSLPETSGGFQETQYF
d_call: NA; clone_size: many; j_call: TRBJ2-3; cdr3_length: 14; v_call: TRBV20-1; cdr3_nt: TGCAGTGCTGCACGACAGACTAGCACAGATACGCAGTATTTT; cdr3_aa: CSAARQTSTDTQYF
d_call: NA; clone_size: NA; j_call: TRBJ2-1; cdr3_length: 14; v_call: TRBV4-1; cdr3_nt: TGCGCCAGCAGCACCGAGACAGTATACAATGAGCAGTTCTTC; cdr3_aa: CASSTETVYNEQFF
d_call: TRBD2; clone_size: NA; j_call: TRBJ2-1; cdr3_length: 15; v_call: TRBV6-1; cdr3_nt: TGTGCCAGCAGTGAAACTAGCGGAGACCACAATGAGCAGTTCTTC; cdr3_aa: CASSETSGDHNEQFF
d_call: NA; clone_size: few; j_call: TRBJ1-1; cdr3_length: 16; v_call: TRBV7-2; cdr3_nt: TGTGCCAGCAGCTTAGGGGGGACACCCTCGAACACTGAAGCTTTCTTT; cdr3_aa: CASSLGGTPSNTEAFF
d_call: NA; clone_size: NA; j_call: TRBJ1-5; cdr3_length: 12; v_call: TRBV20-1; cdr3_nt: TGCAGTGCTTGCTCGGGGCGTCAGCCCCAGCATTTT; cdr3_aa: CSACSGRQPQHF
d_call: NA; clone_size: NA; j_call: TRBJ2-5; cdr3_length: 15; v_call: TRBV5-5; cdr3_nt: TGTGCCAGCAGCTTTTTTGTTCAGAGACAAGAGACCCAGTACTTC; cdr3_aa: CASSFFVQRQETQYF
d_call: NA; clone_size: NA; j_call: TRBJ1-5; cdr3_length: 14; v_call: TRBV9; cdr3_nt: TGTGCCAGCAGCGTAGACTGGGGCAATCAGCCCCAGCATTTT; cdr3_aa: CASSVDWGNQPQHF
d_call: NA; clone_size: NA; j_call: TRBJ2-5; cdr3_length: 15; v_call: TRBV2; cdr3_nt: TGTGCCACCGGGATGTTGGGCCTAACGGGCGAGACCCAGTACTTC; cdr3_aa: CATGMLGLTGETQYF
d_call: NA; clone_size: NA; j_call: TRBJ1-2; cdr3_length: 15; v_call: TRBV7-9; cdr3_nt: TGTGCCAGCAGCACGTCGGCGGGCTCCTTCTATGGCTACACCTTC; cdr3_aa: CASSTSAGSFYGYTF
d_call: NA; clone_size: NA; j_call: TRBJ1-2; cdr3_length: 15; v_call: TRBV29-1; cdr3_nt: TGCAGCGTTGAAGACCCCCGGGGGGGGCCTAATGGCTACACCTTC; cdr3_aa: CSVEDPRGGPNGYTF
d_call: TRBD1; clone_size: few; j_call: TRBJ1-4; cdr3_length: 15; v_call: TRBV4-1; cdr3_nt: TGCGCCAGCAGCCATGCAGGGACAGGAAATGAAAAACTGTTTTTT; cdr3_aa: CASSHAGTGNEKLFF
d_call: NA; clone_size: NA; j_call: TRBJ2-1; cdr3_length: 13; v_call: TRBV12-5; cdr3_nt: TGTGCTAGTGGTTTGCAGGCGGCCAATGAGCAGTTCTTC; cdr3_aa: CASGLQAANEQFF
d_call: TRBD2; clone_size: few; j_call: TRBJ2-1; cdr3_length: 15; v_call: TRBV7-9; cdr3_nt: TGTGCCAGCAGCACCGATAGCGGGCCCAACAATGAGCAGTTCTTC; cdr3_aa: CASSTDSGPNNEQFF
d_call: NA; clone_size: once; j_call: TRBJ2-2; cdr3_length: 13; v_call: TRBV20-1; cdr3_nt: TGCAGTGCTAGAGATCCTGGAACCGGGGAGCTGTTTTTT; cdr3_aa: CSARDPGTGELFF
d_call: NA; clone_size: NA; j_call: TRBJ2-2; cdr3_length: 15; v_call: TRBV24-1; cdr3_nt: TGTGCCACCAGTGAGATCCGCACCAACACCGGGGAGCTGTTTTTT; cdr3_aa: CATSEIRTNTGELFF
d_call: NA; clone_size: few; j_call: TRBJ2-1; cdr3_length: 14; v_call: TRBV7-2; cdr3_nt: TGTGCCAGCAGCCCCCAGACTATATACAATGAGCAGTTCTTC; cdr3_aa: CASSPQTIYNEQFF
d_call: NA; clone_size: many; j_call: TRBJ1-1; cdr3_length: 15; v_call: TRBV4-3; cdr3_nt: TGCGCCAGCAGCCACACGACAGGCCTTAACACTGAAGCTTTCTTT; cdr3_aa: CASSHTTGLNTEAFF
d_call: TRBD2; clone_size: NA; j_call: TRBJ2-3; cdr3_length: 15; v_call: TRBV5-4; cdr3_nt: TGTGCCAGCAGCTCCGGGGGGATTCAGTTAGATACGCAGTATTTT; cdr3_aa: CASSSGGIQLDTQYF
d_call: TRBD2; clone_size: few; j_call: TRBJ2-3; cdr3_length: 14; v_call: TRBV3-1; cdr3_nt: TGTGCCAGCAGTCGCCCCCCGACTAGCAAACCGCAGTATTTT; cdr3_aa: CASSRPPTSKPQYF
d_call: TRBD2; clone_size: NA; j_call: TRBJ2-7; cdr3_length: 14; v_call: TRBV7-2; cdr3_nt: TGTGCCAGCAGCCTTACTAGCGGGGTCTACGAGCAGTACTTC; cdr3_aa: CASSLTSGVYEQYF
d_call: NA; clone_size: few; j_call: TRBJ1-2; cdr3_length: 14; v_call: TRBV7-2; cdr3_nt: TGTGCCAGCAGCTTAGATGGGGGAAACTATGGCTACACCTTC; cdr3_aa: CASSLDGGNYGYTF
d_call: NA; clone_size: many; j_call: TRBJ2-1; cdr3_length: 16; v_call: TRBV5-1; cdr3_nt: TGCGCCAGCAGCTTGGCCTTAGGGTTCGGTGGGGATGAGCAGTTCTTC; cdr3_aa: CASSLALGFGGDEQFF
d_call: NA; clone_size: many; j_call: TRBJ1-1; cdr3_length: 15; v_call: TRBV6-2/TRBV6-3; cdr3_nt: TGTGCCAGCAGTTTCAATGGTTTAGGGAACACTGAAGCTTTCTTT; cdr3_aa: CASSFNGLGNTEAFF
d_call: TRBD2; clone_size: many; j_call: TRBJ2-3; cdr3_length: 16; v_call: TRBV12-3/TRBV12-4; cdr3_nt: TGTGCCAGCAGCCCCCAGACTAGCGGACTTACAGATACGCAGTATTTT; cdr3_aa: CASSPQTSGLTDTQYF
d_call: NA; clone_size: NA; j_call: TRBJ1-2; cdr3_length: 13; v_call: TRBV19; cdr3_nt: TGTGCTTCTTGTCGCGGGGGCGCGTATGGCTACACCTTC; cdr3_aa: CASCRGGAYGYTF
d_call: NA; clone_size: NA; j_call: TRBJ1-2; cdr3_length: 15; v_call: TRBV6-5; cdr3_nt: TGTGCCAGCAGTTACCTCGGGGGGCTTAACTATGGCTACACCTTC; cdr3_aa: CASSYLGGLNYGYTF
d_call: NA; clone_size: few; j_call: TRBJ2-7; cdr3_length: 14; v_call: TRBV12-3/TRBV12-4; cdr3_nt: TGTGCCAGCAGCTCCGGGACAAGTCGCTACGAGCAGTACTTC; cdr3_aa: CASSSGTSRYEQYF
d_call: TRBD2; clone_size: NA; j_call: TRBJ2-3; cdr3_length: 15; v_call: TRBV4-2; cdr3_nt: TGTGCCAGCAGCCGCTCCGGGACTAGCGGGGGGGCAAAGTATTTT; cdr3_aa: CASSRSGTSGGAKYF
d_call: NA; clone_size: many; j_call: TRBJ1-2; cdr3_length: 13; v_call: TRBV20-1; cdr3_nt: TGCAGTGCTAGAGGACAGGCGAACTATGGCTACACCTTC; cdr3_aa: CSARGQANYGYTF
d_call: TRBD2; clone_size: many; j_call: TRBJ2-3; cdr3_length: 16; v_call: TRBV7-9; cdr3_nt: TGTGCCAGCAGCTTAAGACGGGGGGGCCGGGCAGATACGCAGTATTTT; cdr3_aa: CASSLRRGGRADTQYF
d_call: NA; clone_size: many; j_call: TRBJ2-7; cdr3_length: 14; v_call: TRBV5-1; cdr3_nt: TGCGCCAGCAGCTGGACGACTGGACCCTACGAGCAGTACTTC; cdr3_aa: CASSWTTGPYEQYF
d_call: NA; clone_size: many; j_call: TRBJ1-1; cdr3_length: 14; v_call: TRBV20-1; cdr3_nt: TGCAGTGCTAGAGTGGTCGACACCTACACTGAAGCTTTCTTT; cdr3_aa: CSARVVDTYTEAFF
d_call: NA; clone_size: NA; j_call: TRBJ1-1; cdr3_length: 13; v_call: TRBV10-3; cdr3_nt: TGTGCCACAAAAACACTGATTAACACTGAAGCTTTCTTT; cdr3_aa: CATKTLINTEAFF
d_call: NA; clone_size: NA; j_call: TRBJ2-2; cdr3_length: 16; v_call: TRBV5-1; cdr3_nt: TGCGCCAGCAGCTCCTACCCCGACAACTTTACCGGGGAGCTGTTTTTT; cdr3_aa: CASSSYPDNFTGELFF
d_call: NA; clone_size: NA; j_call: TRBJ1-3; cdr3_length: 15; v_call: TRBV11-2; cdr3_nt: TGTGCCAGCAGCTCGACAGTTCTCTCTGGAAACACCATATATTTT; cdr3_aa: CASSSTVLSGNTIYF
d_call: NA; clone_size: NA; j_call: TRBJ1-5; cdr3_length: 14; v_call: TRBV12-3/TRBV12-4; cdr3_nt: TGTGCCAGCAGTTCCCCGTTTCCGGGTCAGCCCCAGCATTTT; cdr3_aa: CASSSPFPGQPQHF
d_call: NA; clone_size: few; j_call: TRBJ1-4; cdr3_length: 14; v_call: TRBV20-1; cdr3_nt: TGCAGTGCTACTACCGGGGGGCGTAATGAAAAACTGTTTTTT; cdr3_aa: CSATTGGRNEKLFF
d_call: NA; clone_size: NA; j_call: TRBJ1-1; cdr3_length: 16; v_call: TRBV4-3; cdr3_nt: TGCGCCAGCAGCCAAGACCCTGGGACCGACAACACTGAAGCTTTCTTT; cdr3_aa: CASSQDPGTDNTEAFF
d_call: NA; clone_size: NA; j_call: TRBJ2-1; cdr3_length: 13; v_call: TRBV7-3; cdr3_nt: TGTGCCAGCAGCTCGACTAGGACGAATGAGCAGTTCTTC; cdr3_aa: CASSSTRTNEQFF
d_call: NA; clone_size: few; j_call: TRBJ2-5; cdr3_length: 14; v_call: TRBV12-3/TRBV12-4; cdr3_nt: TGTGCCAGCACCCCCGCGATAGGCTTAGAGACCCAGTACTTC; cdr3_aa: CASTPAIGLETQYF
d_call: NA; clone_size: few; j_call: TRBJ1-6; cdr3_length: 19; v_call: TRBV21-1; cdr3_nt: TGTGCCAGCAGCAAAGGAGGGAGAGGGCAGGGGGCATCGGATTCACCCCTCCACTTT; cdr3_aa: CASSKGGRGQGASDSPLHF
d_call: NA; clone_size: NA; j_call: TRBJ2-5; cdr3_length: 13; v_call: TRBV4-3; cdr3_nt: TGCGCCAGCAGCCAGGAGTACCAAGAGACCCAGTACTTC; cdr3_aa: CASSQEYQETQYF
d_call: NA; clone_size: few; j_call: TRBJ2-4; cdr3_length: 13; v_call: TRBV4-3; cdr3_nt: TGCGCCAGCAGCCAAGAAAACGGTAACATTCAGTACTTC; cdr3_aa: CASSQENGNIQYF
d_call: NA; clone_size: many; j_call: TRBJ2-1; cdr3_length: 11; v_call: TRBV24-1; cdr3_nt: TGTGCCACCAGCCTACGCGATGAGCAGTTCTTC; cdr3_aa: CATSLRDEQFF
d_call: NA; clone_size: many; j_call: TRBJ2-1; cdr3_length: 14; v_call: TRBV19; cdr3_nt: TGTGCCAGTAGTATGACGCAAGGGTACAATGAGCAGTTCTTC; cdr3_aa: CASSMTQGYNEQFF
d_call: NA; clone_size: few; j_call: TRBJ2-6; cdr3_length: 14; v_call: TRBV4-2; cdr3_nt: TGTGCCAGCAGCCCTAATCAAGGGGCCAACGTCCTGACTTTC; cdr3_aa: CASSPNQGANVLTF
d_call: NA; clone_size: many; j_call: TRBJ2-4; cdr3_length: 20; v_call: TRBV11-1; cdr3_nt: TGTGCCAGCAGCTCCTCAACGGACAGCGCCACTATGCTAGCCAAAAACATTCAGTACTTC; cdr3_aa: CASSSSTDSATMLAKNIQYF
d_call: NA; clone_size: few; j_call: TRBJ2-1; cdr3_length: 13; v_call: TRBV5-5; cdr3_nt: TGTGCCAGCACCCTCGCTACCGTCGGCCCGCAGTTCTTC; cdr3_aa: CASTLATVGPQFF
d_call: TRBD2; clone_size: NA; j_call: TRBJ2-1; cdr3_length: 15; v_call: TRBV9; cdr3_nt: TGTGCCAGCAGCGTTACTAGCGGGGGCCACAATGAGCAGTTCTTC; cdr3_aa: CASSVTSGGHNEQFF
d_call: NA; clone_size: once; j_call: TRBJ2-1; cdr3_length: 13; v_call: TRBV6-1; cdr3_nt: TGTGCCAGCCAGGGGGGGACCTACAATGAGCAGTTCTTC; cdr3_aa: CASQGGTYNEQFF
d_call: NA; clone_size: NA; j_call: TRBJ2-3; cdr3_length: 17; v_call: TRBV27; cdr3_nt: TGTGCCAGCAGTTTACGGGGGCCAGATCATAGCACAGATACGCAGTATTTT; cdr3_aa: CASSLRGPDHSTDTQYF